One sample yielded the 24 T cell receptor beta chains listed below, sequenced in a study of blood T cell repertoires in COVID-19 (dated by TCRdb to the early 2020s). Library creation used the immunoSEQ multiplex PCR assay. This is the immuneACCESS table as TCRdb keeps it, with only in-frame sequences that have V and J called. A part of the clones is gone; compared with another copy, unresolved V genes explain less than half, and the rest is unexplained. Across this sample there are about 100,000 clones, with about 91% seen only once. Roughly a sixth of the sample is taken by the ten largest. Sequenced material: peripheral blood. These receptors originate from a man aged 45 to 65 with acute or convalescent COVID-19.

To note about this clone: Other DNA sequences in this specimen translate into the identical CDR3. The chain employs TRBV6-1 and TRBJ1-5, with D possibly TRBD1 on 5 matching bases. This CDR3 region has 15 residues. From germline, CDR1 is MNHNS and CDR2 SASEGT. Trimming cost V 0 bases and J 6 bases, with 12 bases left between them. Written as DNA, the CDR3 is TGTGCCAGCAGTGAAGCGGGAGGGGTGGCTCAGCCCCAGCATTTT. It yields the protein CASSEAGGVAQPQHF.

V is TRBV28 and J is TRBJ1-1, with 7 bases fitting TRBD1. The V gene end was trimmed by 7 bases and the J gene end by 10 bases; junction bases not matched to a gene: 6. Germline assignment: CDR1 MDHEN and CDR2 SYDVKM. The CDR3 contains 11 residues. The CDR3 sequence: CASILGGRAFF. The CDR3 DNA sequence: TGTGCCAGCATATTAGGGGGCCGAGCTTTCTTT.

The chain links TRBV12-5 to TRBJ1-1; D gene unclear. Germline V gene lookup returns CDR1 LGHNT and CDR2 FRNRAP. V lost 6 bases, J lost 2 bases, and 4 bases lay in between. The CDR3 totals 11 residues. The CDR3 DNA reads TGTGCTAGTGGCCTTAACACTGAAGCTTTCTTT. Protein product: CASGLNTEAFF.

V is TRBV28 and J is TRBJ2-7, with 14 bases matching TRBD2. The CDR3 spans 18 residues. The junction had 14 bases not matched to a gene; V was cut back by 6 bases and J by 4 bases. Germline V gene data show CDR1 as MDHEN and CDR2 as SYDVKM. CDR3 residues: CASSRLAGGPELGYEQYF. In DNA, the CDR3 is TGTGCCAGCAGCCGACTAGCGGGGGGGCCGGAGCTGGGTTACGAGCAGTACTTC.

The chain is built from TRBV4-2 and TRBJ2-3; 9 positions agree with TRBD2. Germline V lookup: CDR1 LGHNA, CDR2 YNFKEQ. This CDR3 comprises 18 residues. J was trimmed by 3 bases and V by 1 base; bases with no gene match: 11. Here the CDR3 DNA reads TGTGCCAGCAGCCAAGTTGGGCGCGGGGGGGCCGTGACAGATACGCAGTATTTT. Translated: CASSQVGRGGAVTDTQYF.

This chain links TRBV9 with TRBJ2-3; D not resolved. This CDR3 region has 11 residues. The germline CDR1 and CDR2 sequences are SGDLS and YYNGEE. Deletions cut 3 bases from V and 5 bases from J, with 4 bases between. For the CDR3, the DNA is TGTGCCAGCAGCGGTAGAGATACGCAGTATTTT. It codes for CASSGRDTQYF. The complete variable domain, with remaining parts taken from reference TRBV9 and TRBJ2-3, reads DSGVTQTPKHLITATGQRVTLRCSPRSGDLSVYWYQQSLDQGLQFLIQYYNGEERAKGNILERFSAQQFPDLHSELNLSSLELGDSALYFCASSGRDTQYFGPGTRLTVL.

The chain joins TRBV18 to TRBJ2-1; 9 bases are a match to TRBD1. The CDR3 contains 15 residues. Germline CDR1 and CDR2: KGHSH and LQKENI. After removal of 4 bases from V and 6 bases from J, the junction contained 7 bases not matched to a gene. The CDR3 loop reads CASSRGTGFGNEQFF. The CDR3 DNA is TGTGCCAGCTCACGGGGGACAGGGTTTGGCAATGAGCAGTTCTTC.

In its sample, this clone was seen once. The chain is built from TRBV4-1 and TRBJ1-1, with 7 bases aligning to TRBD1. Per germline, CDR1 MGHRA and CDR2 YSYEKL. The CDR3 has 15 residues. The J segment lost 1 base and the V segment lost 3 bases, leaving 5 bases of the junction unmatched. CDR3 sequence (DNA): TGCGCCAGCAGCCAGGACAGGCCCGAGAACACTGAAGCTTTCTTT. Its protein product is CASSQDRPENTEAFF.

This clone has more than one count but fewer than ten. The V and J genes are TRBV28 and TRBJ1-2, with 8 bases matching TRBD1. Germline CDR1 reads MDHEN; CDR2 reads SYDVKM. The CDR3 length is 16 residues. The V segment lost 6 bases and the J segment 2 bases; nucleotides outside the gene matches: 11. DNA of the CDR3: TGTGCCAGCAGGGTGGACAGGGTTCGGCTAAACTATGGCTACACCTTC. It codes for CASRVDRVRLNYGYTF.

The chain uses TRBV2 and TRBJ1-6; TRBD1 is a possible D gene (6 bases). CDR1 is SNHLY and CDR2 is FYNNEI in the germline V gene. The CDR3 totals 15 residues. Trimming stripped 7 bases from V and 0 bases from J, with 10 bases between. DNA of the CDR3: TGTGCCAGCAATCGGGACACCTCCTATAATTCACCCCTCCACTTT. As protein: CASNRDTSYNSPLHF.

The V and J genes are TRBV6-5 and TRBJ1-3, with a weak D call TRBD1 (6 bases). Per the germline V gene, CDR1 is MNHEY and CDR2 is SVGAGI. This CDR3 contains 15 residues. Trimming cost V 6 bases and J 0 bases, with 12 bases left between them. CDR3 residues: CASRTGTTSGNTIYF. In DNA form, the CDR3 reads TGTGCCAGCAGGACCGGGACAACCTCTGGAAACACCATATATTTT.

This clone was recorded a few times. This chain uses TRBV24-1 with TRBJ1-2; 7 nucleotides line up with TRBD1. Germline CDR1 is KGHDR and CDR2 is SFDVKD. The CDR3 is made up of 14 amino acids. J lost 2 bases, V lost 2 bases, and 1 base had no gene match. CDR3 DNA: TGTGCCACCAGTGATTCACAGGGGAACTATGGCTACACCTTC. Encoded protein: CATSDSQGNYGYTF.

This chain joins TRBV14 and TRBJ2-3, with 10 bases matching TRBD1. This CDR3 is 13 amino acids long. Germline V lookup: CDR1 SGHDN, CDR2 FVKESK. With 1 base clipped from V and 14 bases from J, the junction kept 6 bases outside the gene matches. CDR3 in amino acids: CASSQVRDRGLYF. In DNA, the CDR3 is TGTGCCAGCAGCCAAGTTCGGGACAGGGGTTTGTATTTT.

The genes are TRBV2 and TRBJ2-3; 7 nucleotides align to TRBD1. This CDR3 comprises 13 residues. Trimming took 7 bases from V and 5 from J; bases not matched to a gene: 6. Germline V gives CDR1 SNHLY, CDR2 FYNNEI. CDR3 residues: CASKTGRIDTQYF. For the CDR3, the DNA is TGTGCCAGCAAGACAGGGCGGATAGATACGCAGTATTTT.

V usage is TRBV19 and J usage is TRBJ1-5, with D possibly being TRBD1 (6 bases). This CDR3 is built from 18 residues. The germline V and J ends were trimmed by 6 bases and 3 bases, with 24 bases remaining between them. Germline values: CDR1 LNHDA, CDR2 SQIVND (reference sequence). As DNA, the CDR3 is TGTGCCAGTAGACATCGGACAGCCCCCGGGGCATTCAATCAGCCCCAGCATTTT. It codes for CASRHRTAPGAFNQPQHF.

This clone occurred once. This chain links TRBV4-3 with TRBJ1-1; D ambiguous. V was pared by 0 bases and J by 4 bases, with 12 bases between. Germline CDR1 LGHNA, CDR2 YSLEER. The CDR3 covers 15 residues. CDR3: CASSQDLGPTTEAFF. Written as DNA, the CDR3 is TGCGCCAGCAGCCAAGATCTAGGTCCGACCACTGAAGCTTTCTTT.

A single count supports this clone. The chain combines TRBV19 with TRBJ2-1; D remains ambiguous. The CDR3 is 11 residues long. V lost 3 bases, J lost 8 bases, and 5 bases lay in between. Germline-derived CDR1 and CDR2 are LNHDA and SQIVND (reference sequence). The CDR3 DNA follows: TGTGCCAGTAGTATTTTCGATGAGCAGTTCTTC. Amino acid sequence: CASSIFDEQFF.

CDR3 coding DNA: TGTGCCAGCGCTTTCGAAGGGGAGGGATTGCCCCTCCACTTT. It translates to CASAFEGEGLPLHF. The chain joins TRBV27 to TRBJ1-6, with a tentative D call TRBD1 (5 bases). Germline V gives CDR1 MNHEY, CDR2 SMNVEV (reference sequence). The CDR3 runs 14 residues. V was clipped by 8 bases and J by 13 bases, with 21 bases between them.

V is TRBV2 and J is TRBJ2-3, with D perhaps TRBD2 (7 bases). The germline gives CDR1 SNHLY, CDR2 FYNNEI. This CDR3 has 14 residues. Between the trimmed V and J ends, which lost 8 bases and 6 bases, there was a span of 18 bases. CDR3 in amino acids: CASCLRGGWDTQYF. The CDR3 nucleotides read TGTGCCAGCTGCCTGAGGGGGGGATGGGATACGCAGTATTTT.

The V call is TRBV11-3, the J call TRBJ1-2; no firm D call. This CDR3 contains 14 residues. The V end was cut by 2 bases, the J end by 0 bases, with 7 bases between. Germline CDR1 reads SGHNT; CDR2 reads YENEEA. CDR3 DNA sequence: TGTGCCAGCAGCTTAAGAGGAGCTAACTATGGCTACACCTTC. It is translated as CASSLRGANYGYTF. Complete variable domain (other parts from reference TRBV11-3 and TRBJ1-2): EAGVVQSPRYKIIEKKQPVAFWCNPISGHNTLYWYLQNLGQGPELLIRYENEEAVDDSQLPKDRFSAERLKGVDSTLKIQPAELGDSAVYLCASSLRGANYGYTFGSGTRLTVV.

V is TRBV6-1 and J is TRBJ2-2, with a possible D match to TRBD1 (6 bases). V lost 3 bases, J lost 4 bases, and 18 bases lay in between. The germline gives CDR1 MNHNS, CDR2 SASEGT. The CDR3 is 17 amino acids. The CDR3 loop is CASSDLVTGWTTGELFF. The CDR3 nucleotides read TGTGCCAGCAGTGATCTAGTAACAGGGTGGACCACCGGGGAGCTGTTTTTT.

For the CDR3, the DNA is TGTGCCAGCAGCTTTCAGGGAGGGGGTCCCTACGAGCAGTACTTC. It encodes CASSFQGGGPYEQYF. V and J are TRBV7-6 and TRBJ2-7; D is possibly TRBD2 (7 bases). Germline V gives CDR1 SGHVS, CDR2 FNYEAQ. The CDR3 is 15 amino acids. V gave up 3 bases and J gave up 2 bases, with 14 bases separating them.

V and J are TRBV19 and TRBJ1-1, with 7 bases matching TRBD1. The junction had 3 bases not matched to a gene; V was cut back by 1 base and J by 1 base. Germline V gene lookup returns CDR1 LNHDA and CDR2 SQIVND (reference sequence). This CDR3 contains 15 residues. CDR3 sequence (DNA): TGTGCCAGTAGTATAGGGGGACAGCCGAACACTGAAGCTTTCTTT. Translated, it gives CASSIGGQPNTEAFF.

The genes are TRBV5-1 and TRBJ2-2, with D tentatively TRBD2 (5 bases). The length of the CDR3 is 15 residues. The V gene's germline CDR1 is SGHRS and CDR2 YFSETQ. Trimming removed 4 bases at V and 0 bases at J, with 10 bases between. The CDR3 sequence: CASSPQRSNTGELFF. The CDR3 region has the DNA TGCGCCAGCAGCCCGCAGCGGTCGAACACCGGGGAGCTGTTTTTT.